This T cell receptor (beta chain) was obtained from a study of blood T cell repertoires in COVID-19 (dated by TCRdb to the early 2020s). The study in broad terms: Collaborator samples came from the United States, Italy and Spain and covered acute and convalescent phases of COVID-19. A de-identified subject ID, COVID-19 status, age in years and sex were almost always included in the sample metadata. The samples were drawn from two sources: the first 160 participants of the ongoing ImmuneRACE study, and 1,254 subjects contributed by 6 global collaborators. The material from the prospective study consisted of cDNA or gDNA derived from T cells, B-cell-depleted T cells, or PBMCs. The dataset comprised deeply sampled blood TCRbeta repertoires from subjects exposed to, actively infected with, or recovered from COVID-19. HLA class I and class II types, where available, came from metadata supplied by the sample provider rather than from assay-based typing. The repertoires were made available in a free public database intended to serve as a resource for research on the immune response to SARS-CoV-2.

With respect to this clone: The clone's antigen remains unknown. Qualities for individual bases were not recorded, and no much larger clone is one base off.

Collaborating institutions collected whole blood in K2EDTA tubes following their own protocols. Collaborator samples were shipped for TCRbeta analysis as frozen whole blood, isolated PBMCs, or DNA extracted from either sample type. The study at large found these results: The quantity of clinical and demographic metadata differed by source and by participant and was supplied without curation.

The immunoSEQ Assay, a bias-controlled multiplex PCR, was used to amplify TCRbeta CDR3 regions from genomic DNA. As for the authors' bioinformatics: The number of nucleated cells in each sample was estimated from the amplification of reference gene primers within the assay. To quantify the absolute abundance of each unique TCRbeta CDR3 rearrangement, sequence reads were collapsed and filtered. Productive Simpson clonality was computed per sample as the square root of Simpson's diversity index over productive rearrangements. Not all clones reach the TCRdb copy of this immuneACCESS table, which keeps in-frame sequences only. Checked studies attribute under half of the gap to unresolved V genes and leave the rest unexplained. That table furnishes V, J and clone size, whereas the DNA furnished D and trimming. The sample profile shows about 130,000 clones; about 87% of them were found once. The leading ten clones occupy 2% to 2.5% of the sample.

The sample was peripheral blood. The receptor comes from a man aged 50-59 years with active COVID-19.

The CDR3 loop reads CASSAAGVNTEAFF. DNA sequence: TGTGCCAGCAGTGCCGCGGGGGTGAACACTGAAGCTTTCTTT. The rearrangement joined TRBV2 to TRBJ1-1, and possibly TRBD1, on 5 matching bases. The germline V gene gives CDR1 as SNHLY and CDR2 as FYNNEI. The cysteine opens and the phenylalanine closes a CDR3 of 14 amino acids. Here the CDR3 DNA is all that survives: 42 bases in frame from base 1. V is clipped by 4 bases and J by 0 bases, and the sequence between their germline boundaries is 9 bases long.